These 27 T cell receptor beta chains came from one sample sequenced in a study of shared clonotypes between healthy human individuals. Selected positively for CCR7 and CD45RO-negative, naive CD8 cells excluded terminally differentiated effector memory CD45RA+ cells. Sequencing used immunoSEQ multiplex PCR; TCRdb keeps in-frame clones, though not all of them. Of about 2.1 million clones listed, 93% were seen once; the top ten hold 1.5% to 2%. Sequencing was carried out using naive CD8+ T cells from PBMCs. The receptors derive from a man between 18 and 29 years old in good health. Some clones in this sample may be carry-over from other donors' samples.

CDR3 amino acids: CAILASGSYEQYF. The CDR3 coding sequence is TGTGCCATCTTGGCTAGCGGTTCCTACGAGCAGTACTTC. This chain connects TRBV10-3 to TRBJ2-7, with 7 bases that match TRBD2. The J segment lost 1 base and the V segment lost 8 bases, leaving 5 bases of the junction unmatched. Germline V CDR1 and CDR2: ENHRY, SYGVKD. The CDR3 has 13 amino acids.

The chain employs TRBV9 and TRBJ2-1; 7 bases fit TRBD2. The CDR3 contains 16 residues. From germline, CDR1 is SGDLS and CDR2 YYNGEE. Trimming took 0 bases from V and 6 from J; bases not matched to a gene: 9. For the CDR3, the DNA is TGTGCCAGCAGCGTAGGAGGAGGGAGGGCCTCCAATGAGCAGTTCTTC. This sequence encodes CASSVGGGRASNEQFF.

The chain has TRBV27 and TRBJ2-1; 8 bases align to TRBD2. The V gene end was trimmed by 5 bases and the J gene end by 4 bases; junction bases not matched to a gene: 10. CDR1 and CDR2 from the germline V gene are MNHEY and SMNVEV (reference sequence). This CDR3 contains 16 residues. Written as DNA, the CDR3 is TGTGCCAGCAGTCCCCCCCGTAGCGGGGCTTACAATGAGCAGTTCTTC. This encodes CASSPPRSGAYNEQFF.

The gene calls are TRBV5-6 and TRBJ2-7, with 7 bases lining up with TRBD1. J gave up 3 bases and V 3 bases, and 6 bases lay outside the gene matches. The germline CDR1 and CDR2 sequences are SGHDT and YYEEEE. The CDR3 is 14 residues long. The CDR3 DNA reads TGTGCCAGCAGCTCGGGACAGCTCATCTACGAGCAGTACTTC. It specifies CASSSGQLIYEQYF.

This chain joins TRBV30 and TRBJ2-5; D remains unclear. V gave up 0 bases and J gave up 6 bases, with 11 bases separating them. Germline lookup yields CDR1 GTSNPN and CDR2 SVGIG (reference sequence). This CDR3 has 13 residues. CDR3 residues: CAWSVVTTQTQYF. Here the CDR3 DNA reads TGTGCCTGGAGTGTAGTCACCACCCAGACCCAGTACTTC. The complete variable domain, with remaining parts taken from reference TRBV30 and TRBJ2-5, reads SQTIHQWPATLVQPVGSPLSLECTVEGTSNPNLYWYRQAAGRGLQLLFYSVGIGQISSEVPQNLSASRPQDRQFILSSKKLLLSDSGFYLCAWSVVTTQTQYFGPGTRLLVL.

This clone was counted a single time. The chain is built from TRBV27 and TRBJ2-2, with 7 bases matching TRBD2. The CDR3 covers 17 residues. V gave up 1 base and J gave up 1 base; unmatched junction bases: 6. Per germline, CDR1 MNHEY and CDR2 SMNVEV (reference sequence). For the CDR3, the DNA is TGTGCCAGCAGTTTATTATTTCCTAGCGGGAACACCGGGGAGCTGTTTTTT. This encodes CASSLLFPSGNTGELFF.

In its sample, this clone was seen once. In the same sample, other DNA sequences code for this CDR3. The V and J genes are TRBV29-1 and TRBJ2-7, with D unclear. Germline lookup yields CDR1 SQVTM and CDR2 ANQGSEA. CDR3 length: 12 amino acids. The V gene lost 2 bases and the J gene lost 0 bases, with 5 bases spanning the gap. CDR3 coding DNA: TGCAGCGTTGAAACCAGCTCCTACGAGCAGTACTTC. Amino acids: CSVETSSYEQYF.

This clone is a singleton in its sample. The chain recombines TRBV9 with TRBJ2-7, with D perhaps TRBD2 (6 bases). Trimming left V 3 bases short and J 2 bases short, with 21 bases between. The CDR3 contains 17 residues. CDR1 and CDR2 (germline): SGDLS, YYNGEE. This CDR3 reads CASSGGPRETRAYEQYF. The CDR3 bases are TGTGCCAGCAGCGGAGGCCCCCGGGAGACTAGGGCCTACGAGCAGTACTTC.

The chain couples TRBV5-1 to TRBJ2-1, with 8 bases matching TRBD2. The CDR3 has 19 residues. V lost 0 bases, J lost 5 bases, and 16 bases stayed unmatched. Germline V gene sequence: CDR1 SGHRS, CDR2 YFSETQ. CDR3 region: CASSLGRSYGREADNEQFF. CDR3 in DNA: TGCGCCAGCAGCTTGGGCCGCTCCTATGGGCGGGAGGCGGACAATGAGCAGTTCTTC.

The rearrangement uses TRBV19 and TRBJ2-7; possible D gene TRBD2, 5 bases. This CDR3 comprises 14 residues. The germline V gene encodes CDR1 LNHDA and CDR2 SQIVND (reference sequence). Trimming removed 6 bases at V and 3 bases at J, with 15 bases between. The CDR3 coding sequence is TGTGCCAGTAGAAGCCTGTCGGGGAGCTACGAGCAGTACTTC. Its protein product is CASRSLSGSYEQYF.

The rearrangement links TRBV27 to TRBJ2-5, with 11 bases identical to TRBD2. The end of the DNA fits TRBJ2-7 better, so the J call may be wrong. Germline-derived CDR1 and CDR2 are MNHEY and SMNVEV (reference sequence). This CDR3 contains 17 residues. CDR3 amino acids: CASSSRLAGPPVYEQYF. CDR3 bases: TGTGCCAGCAGTTCGCGACTAGCGGGACCCCCTGTCTACGAGCAGTACTTC.

Of note for this clone: Other DNA sequences in the same sample also yield this CDR3. The chain has TRBV18 and TRBJ2-5; the D call may be TRBD1 or TRBD2 (5 bases each). Trimming cost V 1 base and J 1 base, with 13 bases left between them. Germline CDR1 reads KGHSH; CDR2 reads LQKENI. The CDR3 is 16 amino acids. CDR3 residues: CASSPRDRGVQETQYF. CDR3 DNA: TGTGCCAGCTCACCACGGGACCGAGGTGTCCAAGAGACCCAGTACTTC. Full variable domain (outside the CDR3, taken from reference TRBV18 and TRBJ2-5): NAGVMQNPRHLVRRRGQEARLRCSPMKGHSHVYWYRQLPEEGLKFMVYLQKENIIDESGMPKERFSAEFPKEGPSILRIQQVVRGDSAAYFCASSPRDRGVQETQYFGPGTRLLVL.

The chain is built from TRBV4-2 and TRBJ2-3; unclear D gene. V lost 1 base and J 2 bases, leaving 7 bases between the germline ends. Germline values: CDR1 LGHNA, CDR2 YNFKEQ. This CDR3 is built from 14 residues. CDR3: CASSQGTPTDTQYF. CDR3 coding DNA: TGTGCCAGCAGCCAAGGTACACCCACAGATACGCAGTATTTT.

This clone came up a few times. The same CDR3 can be traced to other DNA sequences in this sample. V and J are TRBV9 and TRBJ1-4, with a weak D call TRBD1 (5 bases). Trimming took 0 bases from V and 6 from J, leaving 6 bases between them. The CDR3 sequence is 13 residues long. Germline CDR1 and CDR2: SGDLS and YYNGEE. The CDR3 loop reads CASSVGGDEKLFF. The DNA of the CDR3 is TGTGCCAGCAGCGTAGGAGGGGATGAAAAACTGTTTTTT. Filled out from reference TRBV9 and TRBJ1-4, the complete variable domain reads DSGVTQTPKHLITATGQRVTLRCSPRSGDLSVYWYQQSLDQGLQFLIQYYNGEERAKGNILERFSAQQFPDLHSELNLSSLELGDSALYFCASSVGGDEKLFFGSGTQLSVL.

This clone came up once. The chain is built from TRBV7-3 and TRBJ2-1, with 7 bases fitting TRBD2. CDR1 SGHTA and CDR2 FQGTGA come from the germline V gene. This CDR3 comprises 17 residues. V was pared by 5 bases and J by 5 bases, with 15 bases of the junction left unmatched. CDR3 amino acids: CASSPGKGLAENNEQFF. CDR3 in DNA: TGTGCCAGCAGCCCGGGAAAAGGGCTAGCGGAAAACAATGAGCAGTTCTTC. Supplemented by reference TRBV7-3 and TRBJ2-1, the full variable domain reads GAGVSQTPSNKVTEKGKYVELRCDPISGHTALYWYRQSLGQGPEFLIYFQGTGAADDSGLPNDRFFAVRPEGSVSTLKIQRTERGDSAVYLCASSPGKGLAENNEQFFGPGTRLTVL.

This chain connects TRBV15 to TRBJ1-2; D is unclear. With 0 bases removed from V and 4 bases from J, the gap between germline ends came to 12 bases. Germline assignment: CDR1 LNHNV and CDR2 YYDKDF (reference sequence). The CDR3 consists of 15 residues. DNA of the CDR3: TGTGCCACCAGCAGAGAGCGGGTGGTCGGCTATGGCTACACCTTC. Amino acid sequence: CATSRERVVGYGYTF.

The rearrangement joins TRBV9 to TRBJ1-3, with D uncertain. CDR3 length: 16 amino acids. Germline CDR1 reads SGDLS; CDR2 reads YYNGEE. V lost 6 bases to trimming and J lost 1 base, with 17 bases between them. This CDR3 reads CASTASPDASGNTIYF. The CDR3 nucleotides read TGTGCCAGCACTGCCTCTCCGGACGCGTCTGGAAACACCATATATTTT. Together with reference TRBV9 and TRBJ1-3, the CDR3 gives the full variable domain: DSGVTQTPKHLITATGQRVTLRCSPRSGDLSVYWYQQSLDQGLQFLIQYYNGEERAKGNILERFSAQQFPDLHSELNLSSLELGDSALYFCASTASPDASGNTIYFGEGSWLTVV.

The sample holds one count of this clone. V gene TRBV10-1 combines with J gene TRBJ2-2; D call uncertain. This CDR3 is 13 amino acids long. Trimming removed 5 bases at V and 6 bases at J, with 10 bases between. Germline V lookup: CDR1 WNHNN, CDR2 SYGVQD (reference sequence). CDR3: CASSKTRPGELFF. In DNA form, the CDR3 reads TGCGCCAGCAGTAAGACCCGCCCCGGGGAGCTGTTTTTT.

V usage is TRBV14 and J usage is TRBJ1-1; D unclear. This CDR3 contains 11 residues. Trimming took 8 bases from V and 7 from J, leaving 11 bases between them. CDR1 is SGHDN and CDR2 is FVKESK in the germline V gene. The CDR3: CASSLSYEAFF. The CDR3 DNA reads as TGTGCCAGCTCGTTGAGTTATGAAGCTTTCTTT.

The rearrangement links TRBV2 to TRBJ2-3; D is perhaps TRBD1 (6 bases). With 8 bases removed from V and 3 bases from J, the gap between germline ends came to 33 bases. The CDR3 totals 20 residues. From germline, CDR1 is SNHLY and CDR2 FYNNEI. The CDR3 nucleotides read TGTGCCAGCGAAGGCCGGGACACGGGCATATGGGGCCAAGGGACAGATACGCAGTATTTT. Protein product: CASEGRDTGIWGQGTDTQYF.

CDR3 in amino acids: CASSVRGDSSYEQYF. DNA of the CDR3: TGTGCCAGCAGCGTACGGGGAGACTCCTCCTACGAGCAGTACTTC. The V call is TRBV9, the J call TRBJ2-7; D perhaps matches TRBD2 (5 bases). Germline loops: CDR1 SGDLS, CDR2 YYNGEE. The CDR3 has 15 residues. V lost 1 base and J 0 bases, leaving 11 bases between the germline ends.

This clone has only one observation. In nucleotides, the CDR3 is TGTGCCAGCAGCTATACAAGCGCCGGGACAAGACAAGAAGGCTACACCTTC. Amino acids: CASSYTSAGTRQEGYTF. The V call is TRBV27, the J call TRBJ1-2; D is perhaps TRBD1 (6 bases). The germline V and J ends were trimmed by 6 bases and 8 bases, with 28 bases remaining between them. The V gene's germline CDR1 is MNHEY and CDR2 SMNVEV (reference sequence). This CDR3 region has 17 residues.

J is TRBJ2-7 and V is TRBV7-6; the D gene is possibly TRBD1 (6 bases). Germline V gives CDR1 SGHVS, CDR2 FNYEAQ. This CDR3 is 13 amino acids long. V lost 2 bases and J 5 bases, leaving 10 bases between the germline ends. CDR3 residues: CASSLTNRDEQYF. The CDR3 DNA sequence: TGTGCCAGCAGCTTAACCAACAGGGACGAGCAGTACTTC. Full variable domain (remainder filled in from reference TRBV7-6 and TRBJ2-7): GAGVSQSPRYKVTKRGQDVALRCDPISGHVSLYWYRQALGQGPEFLTYFNYEAQQDKSGLPNDRFSAERPEGSISTLTIQRTEQRDSAMYRCASSLTNRDEQYFGPGTRLTVT.

The CDR3 nucleotides read TGTGCCAGTAACGCCGGGACACAAACCTACAATGAGCAGTTCTTC. The encoded protein is CASNAGTQTYNEQFF. This rearrangement joins TRBV19 to TRBJ2-1; maybe TRBD1 (6 bases). Germline CDR1 reads LNHDA; CDR2 reads SQIVND (reference sequence). V was shortened by 7 bases and J by 2 bases, with 15 bases between the two germline ends. The CDR3 is made up of 15 amino acids. Full variable domain (outside the CDR3, taken from reference TRBV19 and TRBJ2-1): DGGITQSPKYLFRKEGQNVTLSCEQNLNHDAMYWYRQDPGQGLRLIYYSQIVNDFQKGDIAEGYSVSREKKESFPLTVTSAQKNPTAFYLCASNAGTQTYNEQFFGPGTRLTVL.

This clone was detected once. The V and J genes are TRBV7-8 and TRBJ2-3, with D hard to call. Trimming took 5 bases from V and 11 from J, leaving 23 bases between them. Germline V CDR1 and CDR2: SGHVS, FQNEAQ. The CDR3 is made up of 15 amino acids. CDR3 protein: CASSPQEGSGFEQYF. The CDR3 bases are TGTGCCAGCAGCCCCCAAGAAGGTTCCGGCTTTGAGCAGTATTTT.

V and J are TRBV28 and TRBJ2-7, with 8 bases lining up with TRBD2. The length of the CDR3 is 14 residues. CDR1 MDHEN and CDR2 SYDVKM come from the germline V gene. V shed 4 bases and J 4 bases; nucleotides not matched to a gene: 6. The DNA for the CDR3 is TGTGCCAGCAGTTCCTCCCCGGGGGGGTACGAGCAGTACTTC. It translates to CASSSSPGGYEQYF.

This sequence joins TRBV4-2 and TRBJ2-1, with TRBD2 identical over 7 bases. CDR3 length: 17 amino acids. Trimming took 2 bases from V and 6 from J; bases not matched to a gene: 13. Germline-derived CDR1 and CDR2 are LGHNA and YNFKEQ. CDR3 DNA: TGTGCCAGCAGCCAATTTGGGGAGACTAGCTTCTCCAATGAGCAGTTCTTC. It encodes CASSQFGETSFSNEQFF.